The next 8 T cell receptor beta chains were all read from a single sample in a study of human T cells and chemical hapten exposure. MiXCR was run by TCRdb on the RACE reads, yielding one entry per CDR3 protein. This table holds about 190,000 distinct CDR3 sequences, about 22% found once. Specified time point: patch test 3, about 24 weeks after DPC sensitization. The treatment was: therapeutic diphenylcyclopropenone sensitization with weekly scalp DPC. The sample was whole blood, taken in connection with sensitization to the hapten diphenylcyclopropenone (DPC). These receptors originate from a middle-aged woman with alopecia areata. Some clones in this sample may be carry-over from other donors' samples.

The chain links TRBV27 to TRBJ2-7; D perhaps matches TRBD1 (5 bases). V lost 5 bases, J lost 2 bases, and 16 bases lay in between. The CDR3 consists of 15 residues. Germline V gene data show CDR1 as MNHEY and CDR2 as SMNVEV (reference sequence). The chain's CDR3 is CASSREGVRPYEQYF. The CDR3 DNA reads as TGTGCCAGCAGTCGTGAAGGGGTGCGGCCCTACGAGCAGTACTTC.

J is TRBJ2-1 and V is TRBV11-2, with 13 bases fitting TRBD2. Losses at the gene ends were 5 bases for V and 2 bases for J; bases not matched to a gene: 6. CDR3 length: 17 residues. In germline, CDR1 is SGHAT, CDR2 FQNNGV. CDR3 protein: CASSPRTSGSPYNEQFF. Here the CDR3 DNA reads TGTGCCAGCAGCCCTAGGACTAGCGGGAGTCCCTACAATGAGCAGTTCTTC.

This clonotype was detected many times. The genes are TRBV21-1 and TRBJ1-5. TRBV21-1 counts as a pseudogene. The CDR3 has 8 amino acids. As DNA, the CDR3 is TGTGCAACACAGCCCCAGCATTTT. Translation: CATQPQHF.

This clonotype is deemed medium-sized. The gene calls are TRBV28 and TRBJ2-4; D possibly corresponds to TRBD1 (6 bases). The V and J ends lost 5 bases and 0 bases respectively, with 17 bases between them. From germline, CDR1 is MDHEN and CDR2 SYDVKM. This CDR3 is 17 amino acids long. The CDR3 spells CASSIETGILAKNIQYF. In DNA form, the CDR3 reads TGTGCCAGCAGTATTGAAACAGGGATCCTAGCCAAAAACATTCAGTACTTC.

This clonotype was detected only a few times. V is TRBV20-1 and J is TRBJ2-6; TRBD1 matches 8 bases. The germline V gene encodes CDR1 DFQATT and CDR2 SNEGSKA (reference sequence). The CDR3 is 15 residues long. V shed 5 bases and J 4 bases; nucleotides not matched to a gene: 7. CDR3 DNA sequence: TGCAGTGCTCTGACAGGGGTAGGGGGGGCCAACGTCCTGACTTTC. As protein: CSALTGVGGANVLTF.

The gene calls are TRBV9 and TRBJ2-7, with D maybe TRBD2 (6 bases). CDR1 and CDR2 from the germline V gene are SGDLS and YYNGEE. The CDR3 is 13 amino acids. With 0 bases removed from V and 3 bases from J, the gap between germline ends came to 7 bases. In DNA form, the CDR3 reads TGTGCCAGCAGCGTAGGCGGGAACTACGAGCAGTACTTC. The encoded protein is CASSVGGNYEQYF.

This rearrangement joins TRBV5-1 to TRBJ1-1; D gene unclear. Trimming shortened V by 1 base and J by 4 bases, and 14 bases separated the two germline ends. The CDR3 loop spans 15 amino acids. In germline, CDR1 is SGHRS, CDR2 YFSETQ. The CDR3 DNA follows: TGCGCCAGCAGCTTGTTTTCGAGAGGCGGCACTGAAGCTTTCTTT. Amino acid sequence: CASSLFSRGGTEAFF.

This clonotype has only a few counts. This chain uses TRBV20-1 with TRBJ2-1; 11 nucleotides agree with TRBD1. This CDR3 comprises 13 residues. CDR1 and CDR2 from the germline V gene are DFQATT and SNEGSKA (reference sequence). J gave up 8 bases and V 5 bases, and 5 bases lay outside the gene matches. CDR3 sequence (DNA): TGCAGTGCTGGTCGGACAGGGGGCGATGAGCAGTTCTTC. It codes for CSAGRTGGDEQFF.